The present entry profiles one TCR beta chain with its context. No cognate antigen has been identified for it. The sample holds no much larger clone one base away, and base qualities are not on file. The sample originates from a study of Ad26.COV2.S vaccination and SARS-CoV-2 variants (dated by TCRdb to the early 2020s). Some background on the complete study: Donors in the vaccine arm were drawn from COV1001, a phase I-IIa trial of Ad26.COV2.S in healthy adults that was multicentre, randomized, double-blind and placebo-controlled. Ad26.COV2.S was administered intramuscularly at 5 x 10^10 or 1 x 10^11 viral particles, either as a single shot or as two shots given 56 days apart. Throughout the experiments and outcome assessment, investigators stayed blinded to trial group allocation. The TCR-sequenced set comprised approximately 32 samples: approximately 19 Ad26.COV2.S vaccine recipients, 5 placebo recipients and 8 SARS-CoV-2 convalescent individuals. Trial participants were randomized into five groups of five: low-dose or high-dose Ad26.COV2.S given once or twice, or placebo on both occasions. TCRbeta repertoire sequencing served as the tool for gauging how specific and how broad the SARS-CoV-2-reactive T cell receptors were following Ad26.COV2.S vaccination.

Overall results and qualifications from the work: The study was not powered for comparison of responses between vaccine doses or regimens. Ad26.COV2.S recipients had higher spike-specific TCR breadth than placebo recipients (P = 0.0014). Vaccine and placebo recipients had similar non-spike TCR breadth, a finding consistent with the vaccine containing only spike. After vaccination, substantial breadth of spike-specific CD8+ and CD4+ T cell responses was reported. According to the authors, total T cell responses may have been underestimated by the TCR breadth and depth analyses.

V gives up 2 bases and J gives up 5 bases, and the segment between their germline ends measures 12 bases. As encoded in the germline V gene, CDR1 is SQVTM while CDR2 is ANQGSEA. Taken from cysteine to phenylalanine, the CDR3 has 13 residues. Only the CDR3 portion is preserved as DNA: 39 bases, with reading frame beginning at the first base. Explained via the paper, the treatment or condition label denotes: approximately 18 received Ad26.COV2.S at low or high dose, single or two shots; several received placebo; per-sample allocation not given. Repertoires of vaccine and placebo recipients were sequenced from samples collected on day 63 after the first injection. Cohort 1b enrolled roughly 25 adults aged 18-55 years at a single site in Boston, USA, between 29 July and 7 August 2020. Ad26.COV2.S was a replication-incompetent adenovirus type 26 vector that expressed a prefusion-stabilized SARS-CoV-2 spike protein derived from the original Wuhan strain.

The immunoSEQ Assay was the method used to sequence TCRbeta CDR3 regions. After extraction, genomic DNA underwent amplification by bias-controlled multiplex PCR, followed by high-throughput sequencing. In the source study's methods: To quantify the absolute abundance of each unique TCRbeta CDR3 region, sequences were collapsed and filtered. T cell fraction was estimated by normalizing TCRbeta template counts to usable DNA, with usable DNA measured through amplification of reference genes found in all nucleated cells. Repertoire TCRs were annotated as SARS-CoV-2-specific by exact matching of V gene, CDR3 amino acid sequence and J gene to a known reactive TCR set. MIRA supplied the reference SARS-CoV-2 TCR set, which was filtered for enrichment in COVID-19-positive ImmuneCODE repertoires so that public or cross-reactive TCRs were removed. Using the MIRA antigens, annotated TCRs were further analysed by specific ORF or by position within an ORF. Breadth was defined as the number of annotated unique rearrangements divided by the total number of unique productive rearrangements, and depth was defined as the summed frequency of the annotated unique rearrangements. Group comparisons of TCR breadth used two-sided Wilcoxon rank-sum tests. TCRdb carries this immuneACCESS record with in-frame sequences only. Its versions omit some clonotypes, under half of them owing to an unresolved V gene in the studies checked, with the rest unexplained. The DNA was the basis for D and trimming; V, J and clone size are from that table. Recorded for this sample are around 250,000 clones; approximately 90% of them occurred a single time. The ten top clones hold 2.9% of the sample.

Specimen: peripheral blood, collected in a trial of Ad26.COV2.S vaccine versus placebo. The chain employs TRBV29-1 and TRBJ1-1; no confident D gene assignment can be made. This clonotype originated in a person aged 18-60 years who received the Ad26.COV2.S COVID-19 vaccine or a placebo. The CDR3 loop reads CSVEPMARTEAFF. The DNA sequence follows: TGCAGCGTTGAACCCATGGCGAGGACTGAAGCTTTCTTT. Where the CDR3 stops, the reference TRBV29-1 and TRBJ1-1 genes take over; the full variable domain is SAVISQKPSRDICQRGTSLTIQCQVDSQVTMMFWYRQQPGQSLTLIATANQGSEATYESGFVIDKFPISRPNLTFSTLTVSNMSPEDSSIYLCSVEPMARTEAFFGQGTRLTVV.